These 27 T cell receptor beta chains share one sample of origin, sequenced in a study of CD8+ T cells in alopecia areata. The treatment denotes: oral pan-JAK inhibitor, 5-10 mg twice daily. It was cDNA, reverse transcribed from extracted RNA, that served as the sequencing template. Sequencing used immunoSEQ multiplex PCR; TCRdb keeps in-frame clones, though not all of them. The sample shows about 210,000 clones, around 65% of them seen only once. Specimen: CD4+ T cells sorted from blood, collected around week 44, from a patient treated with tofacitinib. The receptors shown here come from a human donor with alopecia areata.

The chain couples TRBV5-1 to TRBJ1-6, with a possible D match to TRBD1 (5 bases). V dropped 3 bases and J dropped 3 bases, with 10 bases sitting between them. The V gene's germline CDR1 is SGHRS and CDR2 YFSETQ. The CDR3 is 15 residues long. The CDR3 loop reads CASSSSGNYNSPLHF. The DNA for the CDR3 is TGCGCCAGCAGCTCTTCAGGGAACTATAATTCACCCCTCCACTTT.

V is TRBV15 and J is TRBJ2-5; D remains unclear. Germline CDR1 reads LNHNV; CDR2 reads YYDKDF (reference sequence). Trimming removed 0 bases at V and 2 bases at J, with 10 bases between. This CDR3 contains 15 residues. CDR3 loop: CATSRDSSKQETQYF. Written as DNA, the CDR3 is TGTGCCACCAGCAGAGATTCCAGCAAGCAAGAGACCCAGTACTTC.

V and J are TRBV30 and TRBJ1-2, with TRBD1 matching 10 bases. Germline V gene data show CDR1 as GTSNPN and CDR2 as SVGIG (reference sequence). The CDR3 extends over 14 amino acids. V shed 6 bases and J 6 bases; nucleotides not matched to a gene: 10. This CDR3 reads CACWDRGTWDGYTF. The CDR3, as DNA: TGTGCCTGTTGGGACAGGGGTACCTGGGATGGCTACACCTTC.

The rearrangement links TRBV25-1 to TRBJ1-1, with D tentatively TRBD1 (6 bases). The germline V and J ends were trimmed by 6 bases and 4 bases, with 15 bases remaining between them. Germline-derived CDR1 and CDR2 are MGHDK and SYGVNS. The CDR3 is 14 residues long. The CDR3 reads CASRDRPPGTEAFF. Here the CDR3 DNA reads TGTGCCAGCAGAGACAGGCCGCCCGGCACTGAAGCTTTCTTT.

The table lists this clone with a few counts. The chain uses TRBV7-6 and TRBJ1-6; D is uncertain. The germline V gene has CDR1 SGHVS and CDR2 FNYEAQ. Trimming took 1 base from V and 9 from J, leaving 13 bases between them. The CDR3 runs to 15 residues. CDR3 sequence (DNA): TGTGCCAGCAGCTTAGGGACGGCAGCAGGTTCACCCCTCCACTTT. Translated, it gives CASSLGTAAGSPLHF.

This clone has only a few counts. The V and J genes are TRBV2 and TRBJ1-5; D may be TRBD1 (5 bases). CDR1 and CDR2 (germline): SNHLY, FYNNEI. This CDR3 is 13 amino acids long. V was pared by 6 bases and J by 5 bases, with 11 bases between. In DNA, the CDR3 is TGTGCCAGCAGGTCAGGGCCCGATCAGCCCCAGCATTTT. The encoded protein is CASRSGPDQPQHF.

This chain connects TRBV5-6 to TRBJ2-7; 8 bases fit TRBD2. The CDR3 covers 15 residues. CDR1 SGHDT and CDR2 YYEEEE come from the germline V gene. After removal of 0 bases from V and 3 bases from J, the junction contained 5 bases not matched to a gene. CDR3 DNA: TGTGCCAGCAGCTTGGTACCCGGGACTAGCTACGAGCAGTACTTC. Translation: CASSLVPGTSYEQYF.

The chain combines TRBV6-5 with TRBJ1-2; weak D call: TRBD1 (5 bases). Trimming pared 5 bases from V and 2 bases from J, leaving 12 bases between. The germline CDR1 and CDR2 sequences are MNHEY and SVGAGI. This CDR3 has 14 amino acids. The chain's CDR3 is CASSRDLRNYGYTF. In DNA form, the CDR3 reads TGTGCCAGCAGTAGGGACTTACGAAACTATGGCTACACCTTC.

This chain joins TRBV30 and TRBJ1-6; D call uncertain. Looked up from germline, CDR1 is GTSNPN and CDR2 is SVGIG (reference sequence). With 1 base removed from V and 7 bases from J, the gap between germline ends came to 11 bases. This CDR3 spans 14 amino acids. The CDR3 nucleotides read TGTGCCTGGAGTGGGGTTGTGGGGAATTCACCCCTCCACTTT. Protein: CAWSGVVGNSPLHF.

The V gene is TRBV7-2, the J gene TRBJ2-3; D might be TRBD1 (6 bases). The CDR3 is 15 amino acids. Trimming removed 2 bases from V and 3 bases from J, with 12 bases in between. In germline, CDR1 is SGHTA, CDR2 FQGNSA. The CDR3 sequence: CASSLRGRGTDTQYF. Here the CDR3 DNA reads TGTGCCAGCAGCTTACGGGGCAGGGGTACAGATACGCAGTATTTT.

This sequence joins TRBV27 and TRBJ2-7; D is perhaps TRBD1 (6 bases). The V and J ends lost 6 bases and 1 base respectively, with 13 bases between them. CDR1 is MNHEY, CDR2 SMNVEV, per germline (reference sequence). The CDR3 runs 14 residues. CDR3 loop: CASRPGTLSYEQYF. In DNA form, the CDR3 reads TGTGCCAGCAGGCCCGGGACATTATCCTACGAGCAGTACTTC.

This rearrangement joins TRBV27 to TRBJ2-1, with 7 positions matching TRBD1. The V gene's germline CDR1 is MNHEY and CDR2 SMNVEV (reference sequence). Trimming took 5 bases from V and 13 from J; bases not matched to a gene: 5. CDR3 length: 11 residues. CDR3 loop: CASSTDRVQFF. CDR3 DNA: TGTGCCAGCAGTACCGACAGGGTTCAGTTCTTC.

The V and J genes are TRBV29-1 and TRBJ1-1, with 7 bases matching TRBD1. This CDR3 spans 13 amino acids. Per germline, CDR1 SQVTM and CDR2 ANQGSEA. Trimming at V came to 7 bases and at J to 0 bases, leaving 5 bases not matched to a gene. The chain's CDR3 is CSGAGQMNTEAFF. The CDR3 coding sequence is TGCAGCGGAGCGGGACAGATGAACACTGAAGCTTTCTTT.

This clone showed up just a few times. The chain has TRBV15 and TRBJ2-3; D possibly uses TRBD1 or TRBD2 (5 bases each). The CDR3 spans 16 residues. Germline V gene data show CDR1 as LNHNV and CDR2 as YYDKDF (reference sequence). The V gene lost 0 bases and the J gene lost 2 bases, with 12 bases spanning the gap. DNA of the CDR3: TGTGCCACCAGCAGAGACTTCCGGGGCTCCACAGATACGCAGTATTTT. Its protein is CATSRDFRGSTDTQYF.

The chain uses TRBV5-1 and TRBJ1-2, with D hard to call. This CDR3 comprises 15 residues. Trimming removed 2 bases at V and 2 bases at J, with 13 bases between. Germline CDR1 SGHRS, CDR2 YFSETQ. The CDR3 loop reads CASSLPREPNYGYTF. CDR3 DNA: TGCGCCAGCAGCTTACCCCGGGAGCCCAACTATGGCTACACCTTC.

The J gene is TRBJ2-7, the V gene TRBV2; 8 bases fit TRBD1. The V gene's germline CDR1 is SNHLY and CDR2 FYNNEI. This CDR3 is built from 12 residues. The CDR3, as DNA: TGTGCAAACGGACAGGGTTTCGACGAGCAGTACTTC. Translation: CANGQGFDEQYF.

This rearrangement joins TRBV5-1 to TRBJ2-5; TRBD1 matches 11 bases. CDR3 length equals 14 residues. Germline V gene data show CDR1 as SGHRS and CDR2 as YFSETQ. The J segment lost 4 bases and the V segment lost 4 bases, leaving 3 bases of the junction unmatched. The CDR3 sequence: CASSPGQGAETQYF. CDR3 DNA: TGCGCCAGCAGCCCAGGACAGGGGGCAGAGACCCAGTACTTC.

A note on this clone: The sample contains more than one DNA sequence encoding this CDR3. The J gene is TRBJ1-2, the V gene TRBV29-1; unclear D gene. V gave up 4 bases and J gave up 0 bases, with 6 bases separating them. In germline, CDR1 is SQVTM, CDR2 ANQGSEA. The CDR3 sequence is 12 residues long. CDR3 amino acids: CSVGDTNYGYTF. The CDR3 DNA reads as TGCAGCGTTGGAGATACTAACTATGGCTACACCTTC.

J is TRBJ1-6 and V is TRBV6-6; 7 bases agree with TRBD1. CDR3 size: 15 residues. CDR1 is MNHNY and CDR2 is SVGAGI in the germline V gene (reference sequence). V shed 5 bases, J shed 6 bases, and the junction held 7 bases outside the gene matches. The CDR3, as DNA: TGTGCCAGCAGTCCCTCCGGGACAGTTAATTCACCCCTCCACTTT. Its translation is CASSPSGTVNSPLHF.

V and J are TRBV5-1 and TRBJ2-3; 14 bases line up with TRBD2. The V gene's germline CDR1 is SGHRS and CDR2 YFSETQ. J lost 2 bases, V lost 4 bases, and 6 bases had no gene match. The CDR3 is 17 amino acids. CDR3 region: CASSPGLAGGYTDTQYF. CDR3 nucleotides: TGCGCCAGCAGCCCAGGACTAGCGGGGGGATACACAGATACGCAGTATTTT.

The CDR3 nucleotides read TGCAGCGTTGGACAGACAAACTATGGCTACACCTTC. Translated, it gives CSVGQTNYGYTF. The chain is built from TRBV29-1 and TRBJ1-2, with D perhaps matching TRBD1 (5 bases). CDR1 is SQVTM and CDR2 is ANQGSEA in the germline V gene. This CDR3 contains 12 residues. Deletions cut 4 bases from V and 2 bases from J, with 8 bases between.

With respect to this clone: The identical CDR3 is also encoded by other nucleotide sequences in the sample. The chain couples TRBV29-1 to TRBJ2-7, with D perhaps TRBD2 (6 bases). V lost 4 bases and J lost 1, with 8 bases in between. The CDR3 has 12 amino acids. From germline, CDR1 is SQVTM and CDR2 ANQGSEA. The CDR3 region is CSVAGGSYEQYF. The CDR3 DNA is TGCAGCGTTGCCGGGGGTTCCTACGAGCAGTACTTC.

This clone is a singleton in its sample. The CDR3 protein is CASSLGGGDPNYGYTF. CDR3 nucleotide sequence: TGTGCCAGCAGCTTAGGAGGGGGAGATCCTAACTATGGCTACACCTTC. J is TRBJ1-2 and V is TRBV7-2; maybe TRBD1 (6 bases). Germline CDR1 is SGHTA and CDR2 is FQGNSA. V was clipped by 1 base and J by 0 bases, with 12 bases between them. The CDR3 spans 16 residues.

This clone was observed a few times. This chain's CDR3 is CAISDPSEKLFF. In nucleotides, the CDR3 is TGTGCCATCAGTGATCCAAGTGAAAAACTGTTTTTT. J is TRBJ1-4 and V is TRBV10-3; D uncertain. Germline CDR1 is ENHRY and CDR2 is SYGVKD. There are 12 residues in the CDR3. Trimming left V 3 bases short and J 7 bases short, with 6 bases between.

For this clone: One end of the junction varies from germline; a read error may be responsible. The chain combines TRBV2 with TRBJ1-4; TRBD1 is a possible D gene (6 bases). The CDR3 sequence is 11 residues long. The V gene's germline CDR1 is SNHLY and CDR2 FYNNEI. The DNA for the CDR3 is TGTGCCAGCAAAGAGGACAGCCAGAACTCTTTT. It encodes CASKEDSQNSF.

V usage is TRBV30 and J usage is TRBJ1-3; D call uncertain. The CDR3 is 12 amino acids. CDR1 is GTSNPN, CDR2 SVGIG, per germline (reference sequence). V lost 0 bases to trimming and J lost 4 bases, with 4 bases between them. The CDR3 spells CAWSVQGNTIYF. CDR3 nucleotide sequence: TGTGCCTGGAGTGTACAAGGAAACACCATATATTTT.

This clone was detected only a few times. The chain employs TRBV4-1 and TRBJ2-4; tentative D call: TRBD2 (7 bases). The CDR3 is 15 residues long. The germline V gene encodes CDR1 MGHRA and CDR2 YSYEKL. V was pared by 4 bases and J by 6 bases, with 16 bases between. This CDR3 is CASSPPTGRGNIQYF. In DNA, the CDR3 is TGCGCCAGCAGCCCCCCCACAGGGAGGGGAAACATTCAGTACTTC.